The rows below give T cell receptor beta chains drawn from one sample of a study of OX40 agonist ivuxolimab in advanced cancers. Using immunoSEQ multiplex PCR, the repertoire was profiled, and TCRdb retains in-frame clones only, with some absent. The sample includes 25,000 to 30,000 clones, around 82% of them seen just once. Specimen: CD4+ or CD8+ T cells sorted from blood, collected in a trial of the OX40 agonist ivuxolimab. The receptors were gathered from an adult with an advanced solid tumor such as melanoma, head and neck, liver or kidney cancer. CDR3s include the opening cysteine and the closing phenylalanine or tryptophan. The D gene is left open where the match is weak. Rows may omit the clone size; those that give it use once, few, many or a size class.

abundance,v_gene,j_gene,d_gene,CDR3aa,CDR3nt
.,TRBV15,TRBJ1-5,.,CATSRDGGGRRPQHF,TGTGCCACCAGCAGAGATGGGGGAGGTCGAAGGCCCCAGCATTTT
.,TRBV29-1,TRBJ2-2,TRBD2,CSVELRTSGSLTGELFF,TGCAGCGTTGAACTAAGGACTAGCGGGAGTCTCACCGGGGAGCTGTTTTTT
.,TRBV27,TRBJ1-5,.,CASSSDGDSNQPQHF,TGTGCCAGCAGTTCCGACGGTGATAGCAATCAGCCCCAGCATTTT
.,TRBV11-2,TRBJ1-2,TRBD1,CASSLDPQDRDGYTF,TGTGCCAGCAGCTTAGATCCTCAGGACAGGGATGGCTACACCTTC
.,TRBV7-3,TRBJ1-2,.,CASSLGRDYGYTF,TGTGCCAGCAGCTTAGGCAGGGATTATGGCTACACCTTC
.,TRBV5-5,TRBJ1-2,.,CASSFREVLGGYTF,TGTGCCAGCAGCTTTAGAGAGGTCCTCGGGGGCTACACCTTC
.,TRBV4-1,TRBJ1-2,.,CASSQEGPNYGYTF,TGCGCCAGCAGCCAAGAGGGACCTAACTATGGCTACACCTTC
.,TRBV7-4,TRBJ2-7,.,CASRLGALYEQYF,TGTGCCAGCAGGCTAGGGGCCCTCTACGAGCAGTACTTC
medium-sized,TRBV7-2,TRBJ2-3,.,CASSLVSGADTQYF,TGTGCCAGCAGCTTAGTGTCTGGGGCAGATACGCAGTATTTT
few,TRBV27,TRBJ2-7,.,CASSLSASYEQYF,TGTGCCAGCAGTTTATCAGCCAGCTACGAGCAGTACTTC
.,TRBV2,TRBJ2-7,TRBD2,CASSDRSGLAGYEQYF,TGTGCCAGCAGTGATCGGTCGGGACTAGCGGGCTACGAGCAGTACTTC
.,TRBV5-6,TRBJ1-5,TRBD1,CASSMGQQPQHF,TGTGCCAGCAGCATGGGACAGCAGCCCCAGCATTTT
.,TRBV6-6,TRBJ2-7,.,CASSYSIPGATYEQYF,TGTGCCAGCAGTTACTCGATCCCAGGGGCCACCTACGAGCAGTACTTC
.,TRBV7-9,TRBJ1-1,TRBD1,CASSGTGAEAFF,TGTGCCAGCAGCGGGACAGGGGCTGAAGCTTTCTTT
once,TRBV19,TRBJ1-1,.,CASSLAGGERRAEAFF,TGTGCCAGTAGCCTGGCCGGGGGGGAGAGAAGGGCTGAAGCTTTCTTT
.,TRBV9,TRBJ1-2,TRBD1,CASRGTANYGYTF,TGTGCCAGCAGGGGGACAGCTAACTATGGCTACACCTTC
.,TRBV7-9,TRBJ2-7,TRBD2,CASSPVVRGAYEQYF,TGTGCCAGCAGCCCAGTCGTGCGGGGGGCCTACGAGCAGTACTTC
.,TRBV15,TRBJ2-3,TRBD1,CATSRDRTGNPDTQYF,TGTGCCACCAGCAGAGACCGGACAGGGAACCCAGATACGCAGTATTTT
.,TRBV2,TRBJ1-5,.,CASSEWGGNQPQHF,TGTGCCAGCAGTGAATGGGGCGGCAATCAGCCCCAGCATTTT
few,TRBV19,TRBJ1-5,.,CASSIETGPNQPQHF,TGTGCCAGTAGTATAGAAACAGGACCCAATCAGCCCCAGCATTTT
.,TRBV29-1,TRBJ1-2,TRBD1,CSVPGGGEFYGYTF,TGCAGCGTTCCAGGGGGCGGGGAATTTTATGGCTACACCTTC
.,TRBV5-1,TRBJ2-5,.,CASSLDQETQYF,TGCGCCAGCAGCTTGGACCAAGAGACCCAGTACTTC
few,TRBV27,TRBJ2-7,TRBD2,CASSSYGTSGVLYEQYF,TGTGCCAGCAGTTCTTACGGGACTAGCGGGGTCCTTTACGAGCAGTACTTC
once,TRBV7-2,TRBJ2-3,TRBD2,CASSWEREFGDTQYF,TGTGCCAGCAGCTGGGAGCGGGAATTTGGAGATACGCAGTATTTT
.,TRBV5-1,TRBJ2-7,.,CASSFGTGLPYEQYF,TGCGCCAGCAGCTTTGGTACAGGGCTCCCCTACGAGCAGTACTTC
.,TRBV7-2,TRBJ1-5,.,CASSLVGEWGNQPQHF,TGTGCCAGCAGCTTAGTGGGGGAGTGGGGCAATCAGCCCCAGCATTTT
.,TRBV19,TRBJ2-7,.,CASSILGGAEQYF,TGTGCCAGTAGTATATTGGGGGGCGCCGAGCAGTACTTC
.,TRBV2,TRBJ2-4,.,CASSPGLDKNIQYF,TGTGCCAGCAGCCCAGGGCTAGACAAAAACATTCAGTACTTC
.,TRBV21-1,TRBJ1-1,.,CASRRGPERENTEAFF,TGTGCCAGCCGGAGGGGCCCGGAAAGGGAGAACACTGAAGCTTTCTTT
.,TRBV19,TRBJ2-1,.,CATSDGFYNEQFF,TGTGCCACATCGGACGGATTTTACAATGAGCAGTTCTTC
.,TRBV11-2,TRBJ2-7,.,CASSLDWTSEQYF,TGTGCCAGCAGCTTAGATTGGACGTCCGAGCAGTACTTC
.,TRBV4-1,TRBJ2-7,TRBD1,CASSQRQGSPYEQYF,TGCGCCAGCAGCCAACGACAGGGTTCCCCCTACGAGCAGTACTTC
.,TRBV5-6,TRBJ1-2,TRBD1,CASSDRTGRSYTF,TGTGCCAGCAGCGATCGGACAGGGCGAAGCTACACCTTC
few,TRBV6-5,TRBJ1-5,.,CATGIQPQHF,TGTGCCACAGGGATTCAGCCCCAGCATTTT